This TCR beta chain is from a study of cytomegalovirus exposure and HLA in healthy donors. V was shortened by 5 bases and J by 1 base, with 20 bases between the two germline ends. This CDR3 comprises 16 residues. CDR1 SQVTM and CDR2 ANQGSEA come from the germline V gene. The study ran its PCR with 60 Vbeta and 13 Jbeta primers. Sequencing used immunoSEQ multiplex PCR; TCRdb keeps in-frame clones, though not all of them. Among tens of thousands of clones listed, more than 60% were seen once. This clone showed up just a few times. Antigen unknown. General study results and limits: Analyzed later, most CMV-associated TCR beta chains appeared HLA-restricted. Altogether, 150 to 200 TCR beta chains were recorded as cytomegalovirus-associated. Reports showed the classifier diagnosing cytomegalovirus status with high specificity and sensitivity. When analyzed later, the rates of TCR association showed variation by HLA locus, with DRB1 the most and HLA-C the fewest.

The source material was PBMCs. This TCR derives from a man aged 40-55 years in good health and CMV-seronegative. The chain is built from TRBV29-1 and TRBJ1-1; D is uncertain. In nucleotides, the CDR3 is TGCAGCGTTTGGAGGGAGGACGGGAATACGAACACTGAAGCTTTCTTT. Protein product: CSVWREDGNTNTEAFF. Supplemented by reference TRBV29-1 and TRBJ1-1, the full variable domain reads SAVISQKPSRDICQRGTSLTIQCQVDSQVTMMFWYRQQPGQSLTLIATANQGSEATYESGFVIDKFPISRPNLTFSTLTVSNMSPEDSSIYLCSVWREDGNTNTEAFFGQGTRLTVV.